This TCR beta chain was found in a study of shared clonotypes between healthy human individuals. In the study overall: Each donor's CD8 memory used one plate, CD8 naive two, each CD4 subset three. General study points: Clonotypes which were not shared had lower generation probabilities than clonotypes that all four donors shared. Estimated clonotype richness was generally higher in naive than memory subsets.

A remark on this clone: No antigen is known for it.

The table came from immunoSEQ multiplex PCR; TCRdb's copy has only in-frame clones and leaves some out. The table lists 600,000 to 800,000 clones, roughly 72% of them singletons. The sequenced material came from memory CD4+ T cells sorted from blood. Stated subset: CD45RA-negative fraction. The source is a woman aged 30 to 39 in good health.

DNA for the CDR3: TGTGCCAGCTCACCGAGACAGGGGGGTAACAATGAGCAGTTCTTC. This gives the protein CASSPRQGGNNEQFF. V is TRBV18 and J is TRBJ2-1, with 9 bases matching TRBD1. The germline CDR1 and CDR2 sequences are KGHSH and LQKENI. Trimming removed 3 bases from V and 5 bases from J; junction bases left unmatched: 5. This CDR3 has 15 residues.